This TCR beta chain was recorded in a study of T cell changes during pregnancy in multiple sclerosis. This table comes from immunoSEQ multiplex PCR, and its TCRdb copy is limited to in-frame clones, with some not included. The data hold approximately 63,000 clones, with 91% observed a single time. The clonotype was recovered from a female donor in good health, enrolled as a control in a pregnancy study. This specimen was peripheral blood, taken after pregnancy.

This chain's CDR3 is CASSWGGTSVKTQYF. The CDR3 coding sequence is TGTGCCAGCAGCTGGGGCGGGACTAGCGTTAAGACCCAGTACTTC. V gene TRBV5-4 combines with J gene TRBJ2-5; 10 nucleotides align to TRBD2. The J segment lost 6 bases and the V segment lost 3 bases, leaving 8 bases of the junction unmatched. The germline V gene encodes CDR1 SGHNT and CDR2 YYREEE (reference sequence). The CDR3 consists of 15 residues.